The clone carrying this TCR beta chain has more than one count but fewer than ten. How the authors handled the data: Reference gene primer amplification yielded estimated nucleated cell counts. This table comes from immunoSEQ multiplex PCR, and its TCRdb copy is limited to in-frame clones, with some not included. The D gene and trimming were derived from the DNA, and the V and J assignments and clone size from that table. Of roughly 250,000 clones listed, around nine tenths are singletons. The record originates from a study of blood T cell repertoires in COVID-19. Study background: The United States, Italy and Spain supplied acute and convalescent COVID-19 samples. PBMCs, B-cell-depleted T cells, or T cells provided the cDNA or gDNA that made up the material.

J lost 4 bases, V lost 5 bases, and 11 bases had no gene match. The CDR3 runs to 16 residues. Germline loops: CDR1 MDHEN, CDR2 SYDVKM. The chain recombines TRBV28 with TRBJ1-5; 7 bases line up with TRBD1. The origin of this receptor is a man aged 30-40 years with acute or convalescent COVID-19. Sequenced input: peripheral blood. The CDR3 loop is CASSPTTGTENQPQHF. The CDR3 bases are TGTGCCAGCAGTCCCACCACCGGGACAGAGAATCAGCCCCAGCATTTT.